These 26 T cell receptor beta chains came from one sample sequenced in a study of blood T cell repertoires in COVID-19 (dated by TCRdb to about 2020). The library was produced with the immunoSEQ multiplex PCR assay. This immuneACCESS table, as held by TCRdb, lists in-frame sequences with V and J called but not all clones. Of the missing ones, under half trace to an unresolved V gene in checked studies; the others have no known cause. The sample table shows about 100,000 clones, and roughly nine tenths are seen once. The top ten hold about 2.2% of the sample. The sequencing sample was made of peripheral blood. Source of these receptors: a man in his fifties with active COVID-19.

The chain recombines TRBV6-5 with TRBJ2-5; 8 nucleotides align to TRBD2. From germline, CDR1 is MNHEY and CDR2 SVGAGI. The CDR3 sequence is 16 residues long. V lost 2 bases, J lost 4 bases, and 9 bases stayed unmatched. Here the CDR3 reads CASSYPHEAGGETQYF. The CDR3 DNA reads TGTGCCAGCAGTTACCCCCACGAGGCGGGGGGAGAGACCCAGTACTTC.

The V and J genes are TRBV19 and TRBJ2-5; maybe TRBD2 (7 bases). CDR1 and CDR2 (germline): LNHDA, SQIVND (reference sequence). The CDR3 is 16 residues long. Trimming removed 3 bases at V and 2 bases at J, with 16 bases between. CDR3 residues: CASSIGAGAIQETQYF. CDR3 DNA sequence: TGTGCCAGTAGTATTGGGGCGGGGGCGATTCAAGAGACCCAGTACTTC.

V usage is TRBV6-5 and J usage is TRBJ2-1; D remains ambiguous. CDR1 and CDR2 from the germline V gene are MNHEY and SVGAGI. The CDR3 is made up of 13 amino acids. V shed 6 bases and J shed 0 bases, with 6 bases lying between them. The DNA of the CDR3 is TGTGCCAGCAGGAGGTCCTCCTACAATGAGCAGTTCTTC. Translation gives CASRRSSYNEQFF.

This clone was counted a single time. CDR3 sequence (DNA): TGTGCCAGTAGGACCGGGACAGAAAGGGGCGTACTGTTTTTT. This translates into CASRTGTERGVLFF. V gene TRBV19 combines with J gene TRBJ1-4, with 7 bases matching TRBD1. V lost 6 bases, J lost 13 bases, and 14 bases stayed unmatched. CDR1 LNHDA and CDR2 SQIVND come from the germline V gene (reference sequence). The CDR3 sequence is 14 residues long.

The chain is built from TRBV30 and TRBJ2-1, with D maybe TRBD2 (5 bases). This CDR3 has 15 amino acids. Germline assignment: CDR1 GTSNPN and CDR2 SVGIG (reference sequence). V shed 2 bases and J shed 0 bases, with 11 bases lying between them. The CDR3 bases are TGTGCCTGGAGTCCGGACTCGAGCTCCTACAATGAGCAGTTCTTC. As protein: CAWSPDSSSYNEQFF.

This clone was observed a few times. This chain links TRBV4-1 with TRBJ1-5; a possible D gene is TRBD1 (6 bases). CDR1 is MGHRA, CDR2 YSYEKL, per germline. The CDR3 has 15 residues. The germline V and J ends were trimmed by 4 bases and 4 bases, with 14 bases remaining between them. The CDR3 loop reads CASSRSDRRNQPQHF. Written as DNA, the CDR3 is TGCGCCAGCAGCCGATCAGACAGGCGGAATCAGCCCCAGCATTTT.

The chain has TRBV6-5 and TRBJ1-5; maybe TRBD1 (6 bases). The CDR3 spans 15 residues. Germline CDR1 and CDR2: MNHEY and SVGAGI. Trimming left V 2 bases short and J 3 bases short, with 11 bases between. The CDR3, as DNA: TGTGCCAGCAGTTACGGCCCAGGGGACAATCAGCCCCAGCATTTT. Its protein product is CASSYGPGDNQPQHF.

V is TRBV20-1 and J is TRBJ2-1, with unresolved D. V lost 6 bases and J 6 bases, leaving 9 bases between the germline ends. The CDR3 length is 11 residues. Germline V lookup: CDR1 DFQATT, CDR2 SNEGSKA (reference sequence). CDR3 sequence reads: CSAYRGNEQFF. DNA of the CDR3: TGCAGTGCCTATCGCGGCAATGAGCAGTTCTTC.

The chain joins TRBV25-1 to TRBJ2-7, with 8 positions matching TRBD1. The CDR3 length is 14 residues. V trimming: 3 bases; J trimming: 5 bases; junction bases outside the gene matches: 6. CDR1 and CDR2 from the germline V gene are MGHDK and SYGVNS. CDR3: CASSDDRGSDEQYF. In DNA form, the CDR3 reads TGTGCCAGCAGTGACGACAGGGGAAGCGACGAGCAGTACTTC.

The rearrangement links TRBV20-1 to TRBJ2-3; tentative D call: TRBD2 (6 bases). Looked up from germline, CDR1 is DFQATT and CDR2 is SNEGSKA (reference sequence). V lost 1 base and J lost 12, with 11 bases in between. The CDR3 is made up of 11 amino acids. The CDR3 nucleotides read TGCAGTGCTAGAGCGGGGGAACCCCAGTATTTT. Amino acids: CSARAGEPQYF.

The chain employs TRBV3-1 (or the pseudogene TRBV3-2) and TRBJ1-1; no clear D gene. This CDR3 contains 18 residues. Germline V lookup: CDR1 LGHDT, CDR2 YNNKEL (reference sequence). Between the trimmed V and J ends, which lost 0 bases and 3 bases, there was a span of 20 bases. The CDR3 DNA follows: TGTGCCAGCAGCCAAGAAAGTTCTGGCATTCCAGGCGACACTGAAGCTTTCTTT. It translates to CASSQESSGIPGDTEAFF.

V is TRBV13 and J is TRBJ2-3; weak D call: TRBD2 (5 bases). The CDR3 has 13 residues. CDR1 and CDR2 (germline): PRHDT, FYEKMQ (reference sequence). V lost 1 base and J 9 bases, leaving 11 bases between the germline ends. The CDR3 protein is CASSLALAGTQYF. For the CDR3, the DNA is TGTGCCAGCAGCTTAGCGTTGGCGGGCACGCAGTATTTT.

For the CDR3, the DNA is TGTGCCAGCACCACTGCCCGGGCAGATACGCAGTATTTT. This codes for CASTTARADTQYF. V and J are TRBV5-5 and TRBJ2-3; D is undetermined. In germline, CDR1 is SGHKS, CDR2 YYEKEE (reference sequence). Trimming cost V 6 bases and J 4 bases, with 12 bases left between them. This CDR3 is 13 amino acids long.

The J gene is TRBJ1-6, the V gene TRBV7-2; the D gene is possibly TRBD1 (6 bases). The V gene's germline CDR1 is SGHTA and CDR2 FQGNSA. The CDR3 consists of 14 residues. V shed 6 bases and J shed 7 bases, with 13 bases lying between them. The CDR3 is CASSPGQLNSPLHF. CDR3 DNA sequence: TGTGCCAGCAGTCCGGGACAACTCAATTCACCCCTCCACTTT. Full variable domain (remainder filled in from reference TRBV7-2 and TRBJ1-6): GAGVSQSPSNKVTEKGKDVELRCDPISGHTALYWYRQSLGQGLEFLIYFQGNSAPDKSGLPSDRFSAERTGGSVSTLTIQRTQQEDSAVYLCASSPGQLNSPLHFGNGTRLTVT.

The rearrangement joins TRBV6-5 to TRBJ2-7; D gene unclear. Trimming removed 7 bases from V and 7 bases from J, with 17 bases in between. The CDR3 loop spans 13 amino acids. Germline V lookup: CDR1 MNHEY, CDR2 SVGAGI. The CDR3 loop is CASKIDKRLEQYV. The CDR3, as DNA: TGTGCCAGCAAAATTGACAAACGTCTAGAGCAGTACGTC.

The CDR3 loop is CASSYEGVDYGYTF. The CDR3 region has the DNA TGTGCCAGCAGTTACGAGGGGGTGGACTATGGCTACACCTTC. This sequence joins TRBV6-5 and TRBJ1-2; D perhaps matches TRBD1 (6 bases). V was shortened by 2 bases and J by 3 bases, with 10 bases between the two germline ends. Germline CDR1 is MNHEY and CDR2 is SVGAGI. This CDR3 has 14 residues.

The V call is TRBV5-1, the J call TRBJ2-2; D is unclear. V was clipped by 6 bases and J by 2 bases, with 17 bases between them. Germline CDR1 and CDR2: SGHRS and YFSETQ. This CDR3 spans 16 amino acids. The CDR3 DNA reads TGCGCCAGCACCATTACACCCCTAGGAAACACCGGGGAGCTGTTTTTT. Translated: CASTITPLGNTGELFF.

V gene TRBV2 combines with J gene TRBJ2-4; TRBD2 agrees at 12 bases. Trimming at V came to 2 bases and at J to 3 bases, leaving 8 bases not matched to a gene. The CDR3 sequence is 18 residues long. CDR1 and CDR2 (germline): SNHLY, FYNNEI. The CDR3 loop reads CASSETAWTSGNKNIQYF. The CDR3 DNA follows: TGTGCCAGCAGTGAAACCGCCTGGACTAGCGGGAACAAAAACATTCAGTACTTC. The full variable domain, its missing parts supplied by reference TRBV2 and TRBJ2-4, is EPEVTQTPSHQVTQMGQEVILRCVPISNHLYFYWYRQILGQKVEFLVSFYNNEISEKSEIFDDQFSVERPDGSNFTLKIRSTKLEDSAMYFCASSETAWTSGNKNIQYFGAGTRLSVL.

The V call is TRBV7-2, the J call TRBJ2-3; TRBD1 aligns across 8 bases. The CDR3 sequence is 14 residues long. Germline V gene data show CDR1 as SGHTA and CDR2 as FQGNSA. Trimming at V came to 6 bases and at J to 4 bases, leaving 6 bases not matched to a gene. CDR3 sequence: CASSFDRGPDTQYF. In DNA form, the CDR3 reads TGTGCCAGCAGTTTCGACAGGGGCCCAGATACGCAGTATTTT. The full variable domain, rest sourced from reference TRBV7-2 and TRBJ2-3, is GAGVSQSPSNKVTEKGKDVELRCDPISGHTALYWYRQSLGQGLEFLIYFQGNSAPDKSGLPSDRFSAERTGGSVSTLTIQRTQQEDSAVYLCASSFDRGPDTQYFGPGTRLTVL.

V gene TRBV18 combines with J gene TRBJ2-3; 11 bases are shared with TRBD2. The V gene's germline CDR1 is KGHSH and CDR2 LQKENI. The CDR3 consists of 17 residues. The V gene end was trimmed by 3 bases and the J gene end by 0 bases; junction bases not matched to a gene: 5. The CDR3 reads CASSPSLAGASTDTQYF. The CDR3 coding sequence is TGTGCCAGCTCACCTTCACTAGCGGGGGCCAGCACAGATACGCAGTATTTT.

CDR3 protein: CASSLTGGASNEQFF. CDR3 bases: TGTGCCAGCAGCTTAACAGGGGGCGCCTCCAATGAGCAGTTCTTC. The chain links TRBV11-3 to TRBJ2-1; TRBD1 agrees at 9 bases. This CDR3 spans 15 amino acids. V shed 2 bases and J 6 bases; nucleotides not matched to a gene: 5. Germline V gene sequence: CDR1 SGHNT, CDR2 YENEEA.

The chain recombines TRBV7-8 with TRBJ1-1; 9 bases align to TRBD1. V gave up 7 bases and J gave up 4 bases; unmatched junction bases: 13. CDR1 and CDR2 (germline): SGHVS, FQNEAQ. The CDR3 consists of 16 residues. In DNA form, the CDR3 reads TGTGCCAGCACCTCTCGCTACGGGACAGGGCTCACTGAAGCTTTCTTT. Protein product: CASTSRYGTGLTEAFF.

The chain links TRBV29-1 to TRBJ2-2, with D unclear. Trimming removed 6 bases from V and 0 bases from J, with 11 bases in between. This CDR3 has 14 amino acids. Germline assignment: CDR1 SQVTM and CDR2 ANQGSEA. DNA for the CDR3: TGCAGCGTCCACAGAGATACGAACACCGGGGAGCTGTTTTTT. Translation gives CSVHRDTNTGELFF.

The rearrangement joins TRBV7-9 to TRBJ1-2; a weak D match, TRBD1 (6 bases). The ends were cut back, 5 bases at V and 4 bases at J, with 17 bases in the middle. The CDR3 runs 15 residues. Germline loops: CDR1 SEHNR, CDR2 FQNEAQ (reference sequence). The CDR3 DNA sequence: TGTGCCAGCAGCCCCCACCGCGACAGGATCTATGGCTACACCTTC. It yields the protein CASSPHRDRIYGYTF.

J is TRBJ2-3 and V is TRBV19, with a possible D match to TRBD2 (5 bases). The CDR3 has 16 residues. Trimming cost V 11 bases and J 0 bases, with 21 bases left between them. The germline V gene has CDR1 LNHDA and CDR2 SQIVND (reference sequence). In DNA form, the CDR3 reads TGTGCCGTCGGAATCCCATCCGGGATGAGCACAGATACGCAGTATTTT. Translating it yields CAVGIPSGMSTDTQYF.

This chain uses TRBV11-3 with TRBJ2-3, with 8 bases that match TRBD1. The V gene end was trimmed by 4 bases and the J gene end by 5 bases; junction bases not matched to a gene: 11. The CDR3 length is 16 residues. In germline, CDR1 is SGHNT, CDR2 YENEEA. CDR3 nucleotides: TGTGCCAGCAGCTCCCCTCCCGCAGGGGGCGGAGATACGCAGTATTTT. This codes for CASSSPPAGGGDTQYF.